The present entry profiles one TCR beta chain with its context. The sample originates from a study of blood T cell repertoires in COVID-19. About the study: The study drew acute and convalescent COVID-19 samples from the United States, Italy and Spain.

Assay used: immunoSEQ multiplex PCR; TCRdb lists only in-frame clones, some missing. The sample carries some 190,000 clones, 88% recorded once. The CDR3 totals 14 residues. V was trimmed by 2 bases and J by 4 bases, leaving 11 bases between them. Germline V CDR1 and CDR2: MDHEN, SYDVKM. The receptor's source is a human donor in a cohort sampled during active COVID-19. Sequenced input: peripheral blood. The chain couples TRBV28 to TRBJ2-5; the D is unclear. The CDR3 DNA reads TGTGCCAGCAGTTTAAGGAGTTTACGAGAGACCCAGTACTTC. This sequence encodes CASSLRSLRETQYF.